This T cell receptor beta chain comes out of a study of CD8+ T cells in alopecia areata. The treatment is: oral pan-JAK inhibitor, 5-10 mg twice daily. This CDR3 region has 13 residues. The germline V and J ends were trimmed by 4 bases and 8 bases, with 12 bases remaining between them. Germline V lookup: CDR1 SNHLY, CDR2 FYNNEI. Extracted from the samples, RNA was reverse transcribed into cDNA to serve as the sequencing template. Some clones are missing from TCRdb's copy, which holds only in-frame ones; the method was immunoSEQ multiplex PCR. The data show some 200,000 clones, more than 45% seen once.

Sequences were derived from CD4+ T cells sorted from blood, sampled at week 4, from a patient treated with tofacitinib. This TCR was recovered from a human donor with alopecia areata. V and J are TRBV2 and TRBJ2-1; unclear D gene. The CDR3 is CASSGASPDEQFF. CDR3 coding DNA: TGTGCCAGCAGTGGGGCTAGTCCCGATGAGCAGTTCTTC.